This T cell receptor beta chain was obtained from a study of T cells after somatic rescue of genetic block. Trimming took off 4 bases at V and 10 bases at J, with 13 bases between the two ends. The CDR3 consists of 12 residues. Germline values: CDR1 LGHNA, CDR2 YNFKEQ. The assay was immunoSEQ multiplex PCR, and TCRdb's table has in-frame clones only and misses some. The table has 95,000 to 120,000 clones, 75% to 95% seen once. This chain uses TRBV4-2 with TRBJ1-1; no clear D gene. The clonotype originates from a woman aged 18-30 years. Sequencing was performed on peripheral blood mononuclear cells (PBMCs). The CDR3 protein is CASSPGVIGAFF. Written as DNA, the CDR3 is TGTGCCAGCAGCCCGGGCGTCATTGGAGCTTTCTTT.